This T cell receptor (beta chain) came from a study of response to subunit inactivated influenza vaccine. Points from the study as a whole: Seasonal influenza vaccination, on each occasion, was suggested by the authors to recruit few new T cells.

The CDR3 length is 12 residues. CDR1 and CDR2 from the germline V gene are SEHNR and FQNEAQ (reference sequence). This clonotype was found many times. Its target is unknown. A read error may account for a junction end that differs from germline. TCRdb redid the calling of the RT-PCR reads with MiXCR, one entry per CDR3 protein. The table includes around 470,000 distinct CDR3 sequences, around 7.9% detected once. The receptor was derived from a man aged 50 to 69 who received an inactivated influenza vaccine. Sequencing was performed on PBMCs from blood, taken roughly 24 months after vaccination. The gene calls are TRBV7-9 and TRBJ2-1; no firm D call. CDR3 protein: CASSLARNEQFF. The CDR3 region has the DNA TGCGCCAGCAGCTTGGCCCGGAATGAGCAGTTCTTC.